A selection of T cell receptor beta chains follows, all from one sample in a study of T cell responses to AZD1222 COVID-19 vaccine. This table comes from immunoSEQ multiplex PCR, and its TCRdb copy is limited to in-frame clones, with some not included. The sample shows 140,000 to 150,000 clones, just over 90% of them seen only once. The sample consisted of peripheral blood, taken on day 0 of MenACWY control vaccination. The source is an adult in good health. Both conserved end residues are part of each CDR3. A D gene is named only where the DNA matches it firmly. For some rows the clone size is stated as once, few or many, or as a class when expanded; others skip it.

>-|TRBV27|TRBJ1-1|-
TGTGCCAGCAGCCCCCGAACGGGGGGGGCGAGGACTGAAGCTTTCTTT
CASSPRTGGARTEAFF
>-|TRBV5-1|TRBJ1-2|-
TGCGCCAGCAGCTTGGGGGCCGCCGGTGAGGGCTATGGCTACACCTTC
CASSLGAAGEGYGYTF
>TRBD2|TRBV7-2|TRBJ2-1|-
TGTGCCAGCAGCTCATTAACACTTCGGACTAGCGGGGGGTTTAATGAGCAGTTCTTC
CASSSLTLRTSGGFNEQFF
>-|TRBV3-1/TRBV3-2|TRBJ1-2|-
TGTGCCAGCAGCCAAGCGGGGGGCGGTGGCTACACCTTC
CASSQAGGGGYTF
>-|TRBV19|TRBJ1-5|-
TGTGCCAGTAGTATTCGGCAGGGCAATCAGCCCCAGCATTTT
CASSIRQGNQPQHF
>-|TRBV28|TRBJ2-3|once
TGTGCCAGCAGTTTAATAGCAGGGGCCCCAGATACGCAGTATTTT
CASSLIAGAPDTQYF
>-|TRBV5-1|TRBJ1-1|-
TGCGCCAGCAGCTTGGAGAAAGGCTACACTGAAGCTTTCTTT
CASSLEKGYTEAFF
>-|TRBV6-5|TRBJ1-1|-
TGTGCCAGCACGGTACACAGGAACACTGAAGCTTTCTTT
CASTVHRNTEAFF
>-|TRBV21-1|TRBJ2-3|-
TGTGCCAGCAGTGATCGACTGCCAACCAGAGATACGCAGTATTTT
CASSDRLPTRDTQYF
>-|TRBV5-1|TRBJ2-5|-
TGCGCCAGCAGCCCGCTGGGGGGCGGGGAGACCCAGTACTTC
CASSPLGGGETQYF
>-|TRBV27|TRBJ1-2|-
TGTGCCAGCAGTTTATCATGGGGTGGAGCTAACTATGGCTACACCTTC
CASSLSWGGANYGYTF
>-|TRBV4-1|TRBJ1-5|-
TGCGCCAGCAGCCAAGATTTGTCCATCAGCAATCAGCCCCAGCATTTT
CASSQDLSISNQPQHF
>-|TRBV12-3/TRBV12-4|TRBJ1-4|-
TGTGCCACTTTTCGGGAAAAACTGTTTTTT
CATFREKLFF
>-|TRBV7-8|TRBJ1-4|-
TGTGCCAGCAGCTTAGGCCTGAGGAATAGCGCGGGGGAAAAACTGTTTTTT
CASSLGLRNSAGEKLFF
>TRBD2|TRBV24-1|TRBJ2-3|-
TGTGCCACCAGTGCTAGCGGGGGAACAGATACGCAGTATTTT
CATSASGGTDTQYF
>-|TRBV6-5|TRBJ1-3|-
TGTGCCAGCAGGCCCCAGAACGGAAACACCATATATTTT
CASRPQNGNTIYF
>-|TRBV28|TRBJ1-5|-
TGTGCCAGCAGTTTAGGCGGGTCCGGCAATCAGCCCCAGCATTTT
CASSLGGSGNQPQHF
>TRBD2|TRBV7-6|TRBJ2-2|few
TGTGCCAGCAGCTTAGGAACTAGCGGAATCACCGGGGAGCTGTTTTTT
CASSLGTSGITGELFF
>-|TRBV10-3|TRBJ2-3|-
TGTGCCATCAGTGACCCCGGGGGCACAGATACGCAGTATTTT
CAISDPGGTDTQYF
>-|TRBV19|TRBJ1-1|-
TGTGCCAGTAAGTACCCGGGGACTGAAGCTTTCTTT
CASKYPGTEAFF
>TRBD2|TRBV7-2|TRBJ2-1|-
TGTGCCAGCAGCCCAAGCGGGAGGCGTACCTACAATGAGCAGTTCTTC
CASSPSGRRTYNEQFF
>TRBD2|TRBV2|TRBJ2-3|-
TGTGCCAGCACACCGAGGACTAGCGGCACAGATACGCAGTATTTT
CASTPRTSGTDTQYF
>TRBD1|TRBV10-3|TRBJ1-1|-
TGTGCCATCAGCGAAGGGACAGAAGTGAACACTGAAGCTTTCTTT
CAISEGTEVNTEAFF
>-|TRBV7-9|TRBJ1-5|-
TGTGCCAGCAGCCCTGATATCGAAGGGAATGAGCCCCAGCATTTT
CASSPDIEGNEPQHF
>-|TRBV19|TRBJ1-5|-
TGTGCCAGTAGGAGGGTTGGGGGTAGTACTTATCAGCCCCAGCATTTT
CASRRVGGSTYQPQHF
>-|TRBV4-2|TRBJ1-4|-
TGTGCCAGCAGCCCAGAGTATGGGGGTAATGAAAAACTGTTTTTT
CASSPEYGGNEKLFF
>TRBD1|TRBV30|TRBJ1-1|once
TGTGCCTGCAAGACAGGGGTAACAACCGAGGCTTTCTTT
CACKTGVTTEAFF
>-|TRBV10-1|TRBJ1-1|-
TGCGCCAGCAGTGAAGGACTCATGAACACTGAAGCTTTCTTT
CASSEGLMNTEAFF
>TRBD2|TRBV6-4|TRBJ2-1|-
TGTGCCAGCAGTGACTTCGGGACTAGCGGTCGCAATGAGCAGTTCTTC
CASSDFGTSGRNEQFF
>-|TRBV28|TRBJ1-5|medium-sized
TGTGCCAGCAGTTTGGACGGTTGGCCCCAGCATTTT
CASSLDGWPQHF
>TRBD1|TRBV19|TRBJ1-4|-
TGTGCCAGGACAGGGGGTGCTGCAACTAATGAAAAACTGTTTTTT
CARTGGAATNEKLFF
>-|TRBV6-5|TRBJ1-1|-
TGTGCCAGCAACTTTCGCGGAGGGAACACTGAAGCTTTCTTT
CASNFRGGNTEAFF
>TRBD1|TRBV28|TRBJ1-3|once
TGTGCCAGCAGCTCAGGGGGCGCCGGAAACACCATATATTTT
CASSSGGAGNTIYF
>-|TRBV19|TRBJ1-1|-
TGTGCCAGTAGCTCTACCTCAATGAACACTGAAGCTTTCTTT
CASSSTSMNTEAFF
>-|TRBV27|TRBJ1-3|-
TGTGCCAGCAGTTTTGCGGCCGGTGGAAACACCATATATTTT
CASSFAAGGNTIYF
>TRBD1|TRBV5-1|TRBJ1-2|-
TGCGCCAGCAGCCGGACAGGGGGCATCAGGAATGGCTACACCTTC
CASSRTGGIRNGYTF
>TRBD1|TRBV7-2|TRBJ1-2|-
TGTGCCAGCAGCCACACGCCCGGACAGGGCGGGAACTATGGCTACACCTTC
CASSHTPGQGGNYGYTF
>TRBD2|TRBV6-5|TRBJ2-1|-
TGTGCCAGCAGACTAGCGAGCAATGAGCAGTTCTTC
CASRLASNEQFF
>-|TRBV19|TRBJ1-5|-
TGTGCCAGTAGTATAGTAAAGTCGGCGGACCCTAGCAATCAGCCCCAGCATTTT
CASSIVKSADPSNQPQHF
>TRBD2|TRBV10-3|TRBJ2-1|-
TGTGCCATCAGAGAAGCTAGCGGGAGGGCCTATGAGCAGTTCTTC
CAIREASGRAYEQFF
>TRBD2|TRBV6-5|TRBJ2-7|once
TGTGCCAGCCTGGGGTCGGCGGGAGGGCGATACGAGCAGTACTTC
CASLGSAGGRYEQYF
>-|TRBV7-9|TRBJ2-7|-
TGTGCCAGCAGCTTAGGCCGTGGGGGGACAGACATCTACGAGCAGTACTTC
CASSLGRGGTDIYEQYF
>-|TRBV6-4|TRBJ2-2|-
TGTGCCAGCAGTGACTCCCCGGTGGCCGGGGAGCTGTTTTTT
CASSDSPVAGELFF
>-|TRBV3-1/TRBV3-2|TRBJ1-6|-
TGTGCCAGCAGCCATGGGGTACTGGATTCACCCCTCCACTTT
CASSHGVLDSPLHF
>-|TRBV11-2|TRBJ1-2|-
TGTGCCAGCAGCTTAGGAGGGAACTATGGCTACACCTTC
CASSLGGNYGYTF